This T cell receptor (beta chain) was recovered during a study of T-cell reconstitution after alpha-beta-depleted transplantation in children. By share, this clonotype counts as medium-sized. The TCRbeta library was prepared with unique molecular identifiers. TCRdb recomputed calls from the PCR reads with MiXCR, one row per CDR3 protein. This sample has several thousand distinct CDR3 sequences; under 15% occur once, and the top ten carry over 5%. Germline CDR1 MDHEN, CDR2 SYDVKM. The CDR3 is made up of 14 amino acids. The V end lost 5 bases, the J end lost 6 bases, and 16 bases lay between the germline ends.

The genes are TRBV28 and TRBJ1-1, with D possibly being TRBD1 (6 bases). This sequence was found in a boy aged 10-17 years with acute lymphoblastic leukemia, due to receive a stem cell transplant. The sample in question was PBMCs, obtained before TCRalphabeta/CD19-depleted stem cell transplant. CDR3 bases: TGTGCCAGCAGTACGCCACAGGGTAGGGCTGAAGCTTTCTTT. It translates to CASSTPQGRAEAFF.